These 13 T cell receptor beta chains originate from one sample sequenced in a study of CD8+ T cells in alopecia areata. cDNA prepared by RNA extraction and subsequent reverse transcription served as the template for sequencing. Sequencing was performed with immunoSEQ multiplex PCR; in TCRdb, only in-frame clones are kept and a portion is missing. The sample has around 120,000 clones; about 50% are singletons. Stated treatment: oral pan-JAK inhibitor, 5-10 mg twice daily. The specimen was CD4+ T cells sorted from blood, collected at week 4, from a patient treated with tofacitinib. The receptor source for this set is a human donor with alopecia areata.

This clone was found a few times. The J gene is TRBJ2-3, the V gene TRBV19; no clear D gene. V dropped 3 bases and J dropped 6 bases, with 7 bases sitting between them. Germline V CDR1 and CDR2: LNHDA, SQIVND (reference sequence). This CDR3 is built from 12 residues. CDR3 DNA sequence: TGTGCCAGTAGTATCGGTCGGGATACGCAGTATTTT. This encodes CASSIGRDTQYF.

The J gene is TRBJ2-5, the V gene TRBV7-9; tentative D call: TRBD1 (6 bases). In germline, CDR1 is SEHNR, CDR2 FQNEAQ (reference sequence). The CDR3 is 15 residues long. The V gene lost 4 bases and the J gene lost 5 bases, with 17 bases spanning the gap. In nucleotides, the CDR3 is TGTGCCAGCAGCTCCGGGACATCGAGCGGCGAGACCCAGTACTTC. This gives the protein CASSSGTSSGETQYF.

This clone occurred a few times. The genes are TRBV30 and TRBJ1-2; 9 nucleotides align to TRBD1. Germline V lookup: CDR1 GTSNPN, CDR2 SVGIG (reference sequence). This CDR3 is built from 14 residues. V was pared by 7 bases and J by 4 bases, with 10 bases of the junction left unmatched. The CDR3 spells CASGDRVWFYGYTF. As DNA, the CDR3 is TGTGCCTCGGGGGACAGGGTGTGGTTCTATGGCTACACCTTC.

The chain links TRBV29-1 to TRBJ2-5; D might be TRBD1 or TRBD2, each matching 5 bases. Between the trimmed V and J ends, which lost 8 bases and 4 bases, there was a span of 11 bases. Germline V gives CDR1 SQVTM, CDR2 ANQGSEA. The CDR3 length is 11 residues. The CDR3 loop reads CSSRDGETQYF. The CDR3 DNA reads as TGCAGCTCCCGGGACGGAGAGACCCAGTACTTC.

The chain has TRBV29-1 and TRBJ1-1; a possible D gene is TRBD1 (5 bases). Germline V gene data show CDR1 as SQVTM and CDR2 as ANQGSEA. This CDR3 comprises 15 residues. Trimming pared 6 bases from V and 0 bases from J, leaving 17 bases between. The DNA of the CDR3 is TGCAGCGTAGGGACCACGGCAACCTTGAACACTGAAGCTTTCTTT. Translating it yields CSVGTTATLNTEAFF.

This clone showed up just a few times. The rearrangement uses TRBV25-1 and TRBJ1-3, with 7 bases that match TRBD1. Germline V gene sequence: CDR1 MGHDK, CDR2 SYGVNS. The V segment lost 4 bases and the J segment 0 bases; nucleotides outside the gene matches: 6. The CDR3 extends over 16 amino acids. CDR3 region: CASSAGTVRSGNTIYF. In DNA, the CDR3 is TGTGCCAGCAGTGCCGGGACAGTCCGCTCTGGAAACACCATATATTTT.

This clone came up once. The chain is built from TRBV30 and TRBJ1-1; D perhaps matches TRBD1 (6 bases). Trimming removed 1 base from V and 0 bases from J, with 9 bases in between. The CDR3 contains 14 residues. Per the germline V gene, CDR1 is GTSNPN and CDR2 is SVGIG (reference sequence). CDR3 sequence (DNA): TGTGCCTGGAGTGAGGGACATTTGAACACTGAAGCTTTCTTT. It yields the protein CAWSEGHLNTEAFF.

The rearrangement links TRBV4-1 to TRBJ2-1; 8 nucleotides line up with TRBD2. CDR3 length: 16 amino acids. The junction had 4 bases not matched to a gene; V was cut back by 3 bases and J by 0 bases. CDR1 and CDR2 from the germline V gene are MGHRA and YSYEKL. The CDR3 reads CASSHGGAFSYNEQFF. The CDR3 DNA follows: TGCGCCAGCAGCCACGGGGGGGCCTTCTCCTACAATGAGCAGTTCTTC.

This clone has more than one count but fewer than ten. This rearrangement joins TRBV6-1 to TRBJ1-1, with 8 bases that match TRBD1. CDR3 length equals 14 residues. Germline CDR1 MNHNS, CDR2 SASEGT. Trimming removed 5 bases from V and 1 base from J; junction bases left unmatched: 3. The CDR3, as DNA: TGTGCCAGCAGTCGGACAGGGCCGAACACTGAAGCTTTCTTT. This translates into CASSRTGPNTEAFF.

V usage is TRBV30 and J usage is TRBJ2-3; 7 bases fit TRBD2. The CDR3 totals 12 residues. The junction had 2 bases not matched to a gene; V was cut back by 0 bases and J by 8 bases. Germline CDR1 GTSNPN, CDR2 SVGIG (reference sequence). The CDR3 coding sequence is TGTGCCTGGAGTGTAGGGGAGGGTACGCAGTATTTT. Its protein product is CAWSVGEGTQYF.

The rearrangement joins TRBV19 to TRBJ1-5; no firm D call. The CDR3 covers 15 residues. V lost 7 bases and J lost 4, with 17 bases in between. The germline V gene encodes CDR1 LNHDA and CDR2 SQIVND (reference sequence). The CDR3 loop is CASNSGSYSNQPQHF. In DNA, the CDR3 is TGTGCCAGTAATTCGGGCAGCTATTCAAATCAGCCCCAGCATTTT.

The chain links TRBV5-6 to TRBJ2-2; TRBD1 matches at 8 bases. CDR1 and CDR2 from the germline V gene are SGHDT and YYEEEE. Trimming took 4 bases from V and 3 from J; bases not matched to a gene: 8. This CDR3 comprises 16 residues. CDR3 bases: TGTGCCAGCAGCCAGCTGGACAGGGAGGACACCGGGGAGCTGTTTTTT. Translating it yields CASSQLDREDTGELFF.

The chain employs TRBV15 and TRBJ2-1, with 9 nucleotides matching TRBD2. The V gene's germline CDR1 is LNHNV and CDR2 YYDKDF (reference sequence). V dropped 1 base and J dropped 5; count of bases not matched to a gene: 9. CDR3 length: 17 residues. The CDR3, as DNA: TGTGCCACCAGCAGAGTTTTGGCGGGGGGGCCGGACAATGAGCAGTTCTTC. It translates to CATSRVLAGGPDNEQFF.